The 9 T cell receptor beta chains reported below all come from one sample, sequenced in a study of T cells after yellow fever vaccination (dated by TCRdb to between 2018 and 2021). The intended sense of this specimen's treatment or condition label: live attenuated yellow fever vaccine strain. Libraries were constructed by 5' RACE. The listed sequencing device is Illumina HiSeq 2500. TCRdb ran its own pipeline on the public reads, namely fastp trimming at Q25 and MiXCR clone calling, and kept in-frame beta chains. A single entry per CDR3 protein holds the most common genes and DNA from its merged rows. In all, the sample holds 150,000 to 200,000 distinct CDR3 sequences, and 6% to 7.5% of those were seen once. The top ten hold under 3% of the sample. Material: CD4+ T cells sorted from PBMCs, obtained around 5 days after the first yellow fever vaccination. The receptors were sampled from a young man who received the YFV17D yellow fever vaccine.

This clonotype occurred a few times. The chain employs TRBV5-6 and TRBJ1-2; D not resolved. The V gene's germline CDR1 is SGHDT and CDR2 YYEEEE. The V and J ends lost 0 bases and 6 bases respectively, with 18 bases between them. The CDR3 is made up of 16 amino acids. The DNA of the CDR3 is TGTGCCAGCAGCTTGGCCCCCGGGGTGGAGGAGGATGGCTACACCTTC. It encodes CASSLAPGVEEDGYTF.

This clonotype has a handful of counts. V is TRBV18 and J is TRBJ1-4, with 8 positions matching TRBD1. Germline V lookup: CDR1 KGHSH, CDR2 LQKENI. This CDR3 has 16 residues. The V segment lost 3 bases and the J segment 1 base; nucleotides outside the gene matches: 4. The CDR3 region is CASSPGQGGTNEKLFF. The CDR3 coding sequence is TGTGCCAGCTCACCTGGACAGGGAGGAACTAATGAAAAACTGTTTTTT.

This clonotype showed up many times. The chain combines TRBV15 with TRBJ1-4; the D is unclear. The CDR3 sequence is 15 residues long. Germline V lookup: CDR1 LNHNV, CDR2 YYDKDF (reference sequence). Trimming removed 0 bases at V and 6 bases at J, with 11 bases between. CDR3 DNA: TGTGCCACCAGCAGAGATAAGGGCTGGGATGAAAAACTGTTTTTT. This gives the protein CATSRDKGWDEKLFF.

This chain connects TRBV5-1 to TRBJ2-5, with D maybe TRBD2 (5 bases). CDR1 and CDR2 from the germline V gene are SGHRS and YFSETQ. Trimming left V 4 bases short and J 5 bases short, with 18 bases between. This CDR3 spans 15 amino acids. The CDR3 is CASSVRGLEVETQYF. The CDR3 nucleotides read TGCGCCAGCAGCGTTAGAGGACTGGAGGTGGAGACCCAGTACTTC.

This clonotype occurred many times. The V call is TRBV18, the J call TRBJ2-5, with D unresolved. The CDR3 is 13 residues long. Trimming cost V 3 bases and J 5 bases, with 10 bases left between them. CDR1 is KGHSH and CDR2 is LQKENI in the germline V gene. The CDR3 DNA reads TGTGCCAGCTCACCTGGAGAGTCGGAGACCCAGTACTTC. It encodes CASSPGESETQYF.

This clonotype was seen many times. The rearrangement joins TRBV6-1 to TRBJ1-3; 9 bases fit TRBD1. The CDR3 covers 15 residues. Germline V gene lookup returns CDR1 MNHNS and CDR2 SASEGT. Trimming cost V 5 bases and J 3 bases; bases outside gene matches: 5. CDR3 coding DNA: TGTGCCAGCAGTCCTAACAGGGGGCATGGAAACACCATATATTTT. Residues: CASSPNRGHGNTIYF.

The gene calls are TRBV5-1 and TRBJ1-3; TRBD1 matches at 7 bases. The CDR3 is made up of 17 amino acids. V shed 4 bases and J 0 bases; nucleotides not matched to a gene: 10. The germline CDR1 and CDR2 sequences are SGHRS and YFSETQ. CDR3 DNA: TGCGCCAGCAGCCCTGCCTACGACAGGGACTCTGGAAACACCATATATTTT. It encodes CASSPAYDRDSGNTIYF. The full variable domain, in which reference TRBV5-1 and TRBJ1-3 provide the parts outside the CDR3, is KAGVTQTPRYLIKTRGQQVTLSCSPISGHRSVSWYQQTPGQGLQFLFEYFSETQRNKGNFPGRFSGRQFSNSRSEMNVSTLELGDSALYLCASSPAYDRDSGNTIYFGEGSWLTVV.

Ten or more counts support this clonotype. V and J are TRBV29-1 and TRBJ2-2; 7 nucleotides line up with TRBD2. The CDR3 spans 15 residues. V shed 4 bases and J 2 bases; nucleotides not matched to a gene: 7. Germline CDR1 and CDR2: SQVTM and ANQGSEA. Here the CDR3 DNA reads TGCAGCGTTGGGGGGACGGGAGGTAACACCGGGGAGCTGTTTTTT. It yields the protein CSVGGTGGNTGELFF.

This clonotype has a handful of counts. This chain connects TRBV4-3 to TRBJ1-2, with D unresolved. V was trimmed by 3 bases and J by 0 bases, leaving 14 bases between them. CDR3 length: 16 amino acids. Germline V gives CDR1 LGHNA, CDR2 YSLEER. CDR3: CASSQVHQAPNYGYTF. The CDR3 DNA reads as TGCGCCAGCAGCCAGGTCCATCAGGCGCCTAACTATGGCTACACCTTC.